The clone carrying this T cell receptor beta chain has a single count. TCRdb used MiXCR to reprocess the RT-PCR reads, holding one entry per CDR3 protein. Of under 200,000 distinct CDR3 sequences in the sample, about 32% are singletons; the top ten hold approximately 3.5%. The data belong to a study of patients and donors after allogeneic stem cell transplantation. V was pared by 5 bases and J by 6 bases, with 13 bases between. This CDR3 spans 13 amino acids. Germline CDR1 reads DFQATT; CDR2 reads SNEGSKA (reference sequence). The clonotype originates from a human donor who was either an allogeneic HSCT recipient or a stem cell or donor lymphocyte infusion donor (not recorded which). It is not recorded whose cells these are; they may come from a transplant donor. The specimen was blood, either unsorted or a sorted T cell fraction (not recorded which). This chain links TRBV20-1 with TRBJ2-2; D remains ambiguous. The DNA for the CDR3 is TGCAGTGCTGTCGAGAATGGGGCCGGGGAGCTGTTTTTT. As protein: CSAVENGAGELFF.